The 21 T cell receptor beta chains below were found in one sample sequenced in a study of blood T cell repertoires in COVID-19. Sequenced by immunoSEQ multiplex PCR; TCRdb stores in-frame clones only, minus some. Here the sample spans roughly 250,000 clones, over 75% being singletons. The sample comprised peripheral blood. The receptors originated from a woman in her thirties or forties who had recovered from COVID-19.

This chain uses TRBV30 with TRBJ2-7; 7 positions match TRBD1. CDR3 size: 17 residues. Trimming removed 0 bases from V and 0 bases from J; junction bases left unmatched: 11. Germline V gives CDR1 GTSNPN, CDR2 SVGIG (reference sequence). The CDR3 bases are TGTGCCTGGAGTGTATCCTCTAGACAGGGCAGCTCCTACGAGCAGTACTTC. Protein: CAWSVSSRQGSSYEQYF.

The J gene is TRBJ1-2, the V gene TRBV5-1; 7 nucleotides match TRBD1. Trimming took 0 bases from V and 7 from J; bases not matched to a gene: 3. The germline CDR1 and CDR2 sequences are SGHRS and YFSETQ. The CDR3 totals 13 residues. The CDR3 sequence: CASSLEGAAGYTF. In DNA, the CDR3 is TGCGCCAGCAGCTTGGAGGGGGCGGCTGGCTACACCTTC.

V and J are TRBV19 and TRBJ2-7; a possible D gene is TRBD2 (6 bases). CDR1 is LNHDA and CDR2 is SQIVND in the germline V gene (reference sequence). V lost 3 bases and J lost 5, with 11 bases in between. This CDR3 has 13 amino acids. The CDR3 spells CASSISGGNEQYF. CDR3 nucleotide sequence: TGTGCCAGTAGTATTTCTGGCGGGAACGAGCAGTACTTC.

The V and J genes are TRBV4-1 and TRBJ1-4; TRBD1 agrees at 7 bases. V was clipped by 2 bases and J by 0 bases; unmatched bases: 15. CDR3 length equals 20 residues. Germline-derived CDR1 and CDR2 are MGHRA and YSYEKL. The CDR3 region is CASSQSPLQIRGATNEKLFF. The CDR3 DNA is TGCGCCAGCAGCCAAAGCCCTCTCCAAATCAGGGGGGCAACTAATGAAAAACTGTTTTTT.

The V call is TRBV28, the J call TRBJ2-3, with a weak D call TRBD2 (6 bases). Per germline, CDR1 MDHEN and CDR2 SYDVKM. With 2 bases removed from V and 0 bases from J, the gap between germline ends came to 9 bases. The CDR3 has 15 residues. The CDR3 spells CASSLAGRSTDTQYF. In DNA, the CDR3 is TGTGCCAGCAGTTTAGCGGGACGTAGCACAGATACGCAGTATTTT. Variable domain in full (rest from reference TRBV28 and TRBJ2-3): DVKVTQSSRYLVKRTGEKVFLECVQDMDHENMFWYRQDPGLGLRLIYFSYDVKMKEKGDIPEGYSVSREKKERFSLILESASTNQTSMYLCASSLAGRSTDTQYFGPGTRLTVL.

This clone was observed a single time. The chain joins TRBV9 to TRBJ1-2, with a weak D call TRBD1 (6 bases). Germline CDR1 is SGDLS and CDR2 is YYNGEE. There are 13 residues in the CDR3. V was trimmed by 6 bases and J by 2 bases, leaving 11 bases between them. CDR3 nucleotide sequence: TGTGCCAGCACCCAAAGGGGGAACTATGGCTACACCTTC. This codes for CASTQRGNYGYTF. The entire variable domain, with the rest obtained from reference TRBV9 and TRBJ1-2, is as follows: DSGVTQTPKHLITATGQRVTLRCSPRSGDLSVYWYQQSLDQGLQFLIQYYNGEERAKGNILERFSAQQFPDLHSELNLSSLELGDSALYFCASTQRGNYGYTFGSGTRLTVV.

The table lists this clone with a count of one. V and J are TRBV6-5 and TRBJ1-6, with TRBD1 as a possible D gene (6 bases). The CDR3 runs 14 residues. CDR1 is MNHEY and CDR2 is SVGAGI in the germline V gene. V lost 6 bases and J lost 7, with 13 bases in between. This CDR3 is CASRVGQSNSPLHF. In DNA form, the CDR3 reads TGTGCCAGCAGGGTCGGACAGAGCAATTCACCCCTCCACTTT.

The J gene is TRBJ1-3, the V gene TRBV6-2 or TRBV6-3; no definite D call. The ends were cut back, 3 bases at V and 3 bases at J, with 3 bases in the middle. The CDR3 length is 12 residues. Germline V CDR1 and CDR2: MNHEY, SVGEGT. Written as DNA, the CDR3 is TGTGCCAGCAGTTATAATGGAAACACCATATATTTT. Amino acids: CASSYNGNTIYF.

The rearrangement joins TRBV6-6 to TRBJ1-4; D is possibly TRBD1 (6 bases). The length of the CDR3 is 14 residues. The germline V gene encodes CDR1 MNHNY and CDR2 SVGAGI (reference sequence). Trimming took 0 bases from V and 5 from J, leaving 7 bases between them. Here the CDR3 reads CASSYSRGNEKLFF. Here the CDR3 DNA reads TGTGCCAGCAGTTACTCGAGGGGGAATGAAAAACTGTTTTTT.

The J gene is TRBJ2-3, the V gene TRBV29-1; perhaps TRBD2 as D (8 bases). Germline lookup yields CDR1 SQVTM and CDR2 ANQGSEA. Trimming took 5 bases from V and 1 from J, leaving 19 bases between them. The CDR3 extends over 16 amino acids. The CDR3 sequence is CSVRGAGGQRTDTQYF. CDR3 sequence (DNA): TGCAGCGTTCGAGGGGCGGGGGGACAGCGCACAGATACGCAGTATTTT.

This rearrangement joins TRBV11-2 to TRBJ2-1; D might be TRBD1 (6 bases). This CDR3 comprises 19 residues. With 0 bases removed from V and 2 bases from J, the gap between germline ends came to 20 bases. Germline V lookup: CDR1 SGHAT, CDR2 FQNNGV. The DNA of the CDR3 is TGTGCCAGCAGCTTAGATCTTGCTTTGGGACACCTGACCTACAATGAGCAGTTCTTC. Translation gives CASSLDLALGHLTYNEQFF.

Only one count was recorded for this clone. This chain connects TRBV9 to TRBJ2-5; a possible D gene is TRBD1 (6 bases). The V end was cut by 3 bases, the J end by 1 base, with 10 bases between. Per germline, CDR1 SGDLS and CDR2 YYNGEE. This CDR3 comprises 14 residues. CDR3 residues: CASSGNRVQETQYF. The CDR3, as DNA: TGTGCCAGCAGCGGGAACAGGGTCCAAGAGACCCAGTACTTC. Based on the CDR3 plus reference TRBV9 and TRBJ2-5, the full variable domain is DSGVTQTPKHLITATGQRVTLRCSPRSGDLSVYWYQQSLDQGLQFLIQYYNGEERAKGNILERFSAQQFPDLHSELNLSSLELGDSALYFCASSGNRVQETQYFGPGTRLLVL.

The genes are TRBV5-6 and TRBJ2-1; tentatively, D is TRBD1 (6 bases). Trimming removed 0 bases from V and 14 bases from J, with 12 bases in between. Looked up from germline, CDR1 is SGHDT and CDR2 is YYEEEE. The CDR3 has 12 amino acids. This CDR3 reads CASSLVSGEEFF. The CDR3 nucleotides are TGTGCCAGCAGCTTGGTATCAGGGGAAGAGTTCTTC.

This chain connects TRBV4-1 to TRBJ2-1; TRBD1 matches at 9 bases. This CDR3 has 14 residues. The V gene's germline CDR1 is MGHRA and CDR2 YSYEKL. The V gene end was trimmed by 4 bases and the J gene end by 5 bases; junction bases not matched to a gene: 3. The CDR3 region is CASSPGQGNNEQFF. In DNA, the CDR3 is TGCGCCAGCAGCCCGGGACAGGGAAACAATGAGCAGTTCTTC.

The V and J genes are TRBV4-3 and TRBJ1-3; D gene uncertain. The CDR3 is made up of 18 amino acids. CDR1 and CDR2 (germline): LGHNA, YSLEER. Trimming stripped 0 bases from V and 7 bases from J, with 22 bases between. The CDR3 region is CASSQDLPDAARGNTIYF. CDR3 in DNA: TGCGCCAGCAGCCAAGATTTGCCAGACGCCGCGAGAGGGAACACCATATATTTT.

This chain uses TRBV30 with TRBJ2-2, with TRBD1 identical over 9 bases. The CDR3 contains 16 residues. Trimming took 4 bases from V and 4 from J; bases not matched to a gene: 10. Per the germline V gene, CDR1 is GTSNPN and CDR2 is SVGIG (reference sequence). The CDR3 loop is CAWIKQGARGTGELFF. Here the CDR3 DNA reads TGTGCCTGGATCAAACAGGGGGCGCGGGGCACCGGGGAGCTGTTTTTT. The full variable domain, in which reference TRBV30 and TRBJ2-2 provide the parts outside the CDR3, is SQTIHQWPATLVQPVGSPLSLECTVEGTSNPNLYWYRQAAGRGLQLLFYSVGIGQISSEVPQNLSASRPQDRQFILSSKKLLLSDSGFYLCAWIKQGARGTGELFFGEGSRLTVL.

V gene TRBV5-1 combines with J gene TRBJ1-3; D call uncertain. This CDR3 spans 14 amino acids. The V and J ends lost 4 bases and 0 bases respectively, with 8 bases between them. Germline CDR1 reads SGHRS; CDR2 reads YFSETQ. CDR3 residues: CASSPFLSGNTIYF. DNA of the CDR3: TGCGCCAGCAGCCCTTTCCTCTCTGGAAACACCATATATTTT.

CDR3 sequence: CASSYSAGEADNEQFF. DNA of the CDR3: TGTGCCAGCAGTTACTCCGCGGGGGAGGCCGACAATGAGCAGTTCTTC. V is TRBV6-5 and J is TRBJ2-1; 7 bases are shared with TRBD2. This CDR3 spans 16 amino acids. Looked up from germline, CDR1 is MNHEY and CDR2 is SVGAGI. V dropped 0 bases and J dropped 5; count of bases not matched to a gene: 7.

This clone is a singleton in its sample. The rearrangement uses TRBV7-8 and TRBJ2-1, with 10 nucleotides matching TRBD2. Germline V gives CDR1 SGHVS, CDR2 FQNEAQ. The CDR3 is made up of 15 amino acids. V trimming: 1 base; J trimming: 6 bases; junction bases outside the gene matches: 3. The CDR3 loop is CASSLGLAGVNEQFF. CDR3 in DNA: TGTGCCAGCAGCTTAGGGCTAGCGGGAGTCAATGAGCAGTTCTTC.

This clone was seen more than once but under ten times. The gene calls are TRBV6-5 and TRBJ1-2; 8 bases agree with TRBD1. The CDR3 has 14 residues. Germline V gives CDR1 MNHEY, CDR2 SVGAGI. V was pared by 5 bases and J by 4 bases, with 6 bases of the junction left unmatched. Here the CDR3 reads CASSTDRGGYGYTF. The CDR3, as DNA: TGTGCCAGCAGTACCGACAGGGGTGGCTATGGCTACACCTTC.

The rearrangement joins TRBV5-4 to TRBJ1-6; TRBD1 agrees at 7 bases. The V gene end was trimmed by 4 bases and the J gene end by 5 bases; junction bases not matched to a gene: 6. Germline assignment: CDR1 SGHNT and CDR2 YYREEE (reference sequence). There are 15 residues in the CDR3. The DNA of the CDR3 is TGTGCCAGCAGCAAAGGACAGGAGAATAATTCACCCCTCCACTTT. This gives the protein CASSKGQENNSPLHF.